The present T cell receptor (beta chain) was sequenced within a study of blood T cells in healthy people across ages. The study, taken as a whole, reports: TCR beta diversity, measured per million T cells, fell in a roughly linear way with age.

V gave up 2 bases and J gave up 7 bases; unmatched junction bases: 7. The CDR3 sequence is 16 residues long. Germline values: CDR1 SGHKS, CDR2 YYEKEE (reference sequence). Worth noting for this clonotype: What it recognizes is unknown.

Extracted total RNA amounted to at least 5.5 micrograms for each sample. A second about 7 to 12 cycle PCR used barcoded and J-beta primers. One entry per CDR3 protein, called by TCRdb with MiXCR from the 5' RACE reads. The table has more than 750,000 distinct CDR3 sequences, almost 30% seen once; the top ten hold roughly a tenth. These data were also filed under a second study, of T cells of mothers and their children. That paper states: Donation was provided by three healthy Caucasian mothers along with their six children. cDNA was synthesized from all extracted RNA at about 1.5 ug per reaction.

Sequencing was performed on blood. V usage is TRBV5-5 and J usage is TRBJ2-4; TRBD2 agrees at 12 bases. The TCR comes from a woman aged 40 to 50 in good health. The CDR3 DNA reads TGTGCCAGCAGCTTTTATCTAGCGGGGGGGTTGAACATTCAGTACTTC. Amino acid sequence: CASSFYLAGGLNIQYF.